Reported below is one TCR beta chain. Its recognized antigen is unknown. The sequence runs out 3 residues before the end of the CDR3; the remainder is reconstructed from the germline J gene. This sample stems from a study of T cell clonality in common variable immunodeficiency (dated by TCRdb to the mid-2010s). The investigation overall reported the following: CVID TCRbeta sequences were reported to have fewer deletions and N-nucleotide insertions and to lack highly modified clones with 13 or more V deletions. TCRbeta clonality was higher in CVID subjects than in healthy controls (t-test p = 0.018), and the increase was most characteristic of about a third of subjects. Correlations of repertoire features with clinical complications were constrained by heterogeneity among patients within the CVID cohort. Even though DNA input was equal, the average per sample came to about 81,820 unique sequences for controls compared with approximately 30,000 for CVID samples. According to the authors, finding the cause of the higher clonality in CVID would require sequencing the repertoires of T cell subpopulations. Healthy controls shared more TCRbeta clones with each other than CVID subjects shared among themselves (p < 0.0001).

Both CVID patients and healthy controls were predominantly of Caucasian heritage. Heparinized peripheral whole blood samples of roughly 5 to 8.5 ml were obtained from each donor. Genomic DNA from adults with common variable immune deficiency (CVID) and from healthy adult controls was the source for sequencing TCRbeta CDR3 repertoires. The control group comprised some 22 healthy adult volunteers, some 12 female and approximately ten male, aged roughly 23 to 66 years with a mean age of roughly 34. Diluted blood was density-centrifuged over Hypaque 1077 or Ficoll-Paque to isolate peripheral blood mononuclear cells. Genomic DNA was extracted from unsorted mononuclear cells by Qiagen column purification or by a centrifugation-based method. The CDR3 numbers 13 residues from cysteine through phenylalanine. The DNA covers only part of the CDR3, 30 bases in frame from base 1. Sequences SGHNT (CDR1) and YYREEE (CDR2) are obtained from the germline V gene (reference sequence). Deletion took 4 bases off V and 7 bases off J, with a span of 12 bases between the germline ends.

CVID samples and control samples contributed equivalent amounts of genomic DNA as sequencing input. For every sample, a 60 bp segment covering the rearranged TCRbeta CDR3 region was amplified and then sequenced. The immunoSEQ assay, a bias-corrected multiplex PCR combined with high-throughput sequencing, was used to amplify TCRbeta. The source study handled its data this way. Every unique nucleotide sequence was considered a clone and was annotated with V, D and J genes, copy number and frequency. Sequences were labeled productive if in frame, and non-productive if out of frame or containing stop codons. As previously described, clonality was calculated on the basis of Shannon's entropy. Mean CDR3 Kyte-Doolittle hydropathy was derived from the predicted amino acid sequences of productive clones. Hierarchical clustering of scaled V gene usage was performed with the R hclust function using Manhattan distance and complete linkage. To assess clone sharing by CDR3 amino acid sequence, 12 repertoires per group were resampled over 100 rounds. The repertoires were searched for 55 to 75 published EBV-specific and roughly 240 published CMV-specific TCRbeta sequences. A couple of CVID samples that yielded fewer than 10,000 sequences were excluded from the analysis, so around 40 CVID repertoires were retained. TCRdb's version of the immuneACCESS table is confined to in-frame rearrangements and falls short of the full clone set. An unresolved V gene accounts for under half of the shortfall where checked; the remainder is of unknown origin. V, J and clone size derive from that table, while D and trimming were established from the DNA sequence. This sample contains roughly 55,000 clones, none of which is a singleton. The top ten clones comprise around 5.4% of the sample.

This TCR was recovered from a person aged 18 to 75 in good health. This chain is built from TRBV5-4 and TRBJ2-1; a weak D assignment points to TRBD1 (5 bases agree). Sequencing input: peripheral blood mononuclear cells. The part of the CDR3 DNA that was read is TGTGCCAGCAGCCAGGGTGAGAGGAATGAG. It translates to CASSQGERNE. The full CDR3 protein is CASSQGERNEQFF.